What follows describes a single TCR beta chain. Its specific antigen is unknown. Nothing much larger sits one base from this clone, and base qualities are not available. The data were obtained in a study of post-analysis software for immune sequencing data (dated by TCRdb to the mid-2010s). Regarding the study in general: Recorded disease courses included relapsing-remitting, secondary progressive and progressive-relapsing multiple sclerosis, with some patients lacking subtype annotation. Patient repertoires were compared against some twelve previously published healthy control repertoires from donors aged about 6 to 26 years. A subset of samples was prepared in parallel using single-end sample barcoding, then pooled and co-amplified after Illumina adapter ligation. What the research found in general, with its limitations: Normalized Chao1 diversity was significantly lower in multiple sclerosis patients than controls, suggesting substantial peripheral T-cell clonal expansion. Roughly 5 TRBV segments, including TRBV5-6, TRBV5-1 and TRBV20-1, were significantly more frequent in patients than controls. The multiple sclerosis patient group was slightly younger than the control group. Direct clustering with F measure revealed strong co-clustering of samples prepared in the same batch, which led to a batch-effect correction.

TCR beta repertoires were profiled from peripheral blood of some 13 young patients with multiple sclerosis to demonstrate the VDJtools post-analysis software. The patients with multiple sclerosis were children and adolescents between about 6 and 17 years of age. Per the germline V gene, MGHRA is the CDR1 and YSYEKL is the CDR2. Including cysteine and phenylalanine, the CDR3 has 17 amino acids. The DNA shown is the 51-base CDR3, in frame from base 1. V drops 0 bases and J drops 0 bases, leaving 14 bases in between. The library was made by PCR. TCRdb lists the instrument as Illumina HiSeq 2500. To reduce PCR and sequencing biases, unique molecular identifiers were built into the TCR beta cDNA libraries. Every 1 to 10 million input T cells yielded approximately 500,000 cDNA molecules, meaning each molecule approximated one T cell. The patient libraries were prepared and sequenced using the same protocol as the earlier healthy control dataset. Samples belonging to the same batch were prepared together, multiplexed and sequenced on a shared HiSeq lane. Per the original workflow: Raw barcoded reads were processed with MIGEC, discarding single-read molecular identifier groups before consensus assembly and CDR3 extraction. Clonotype tables were post-analysed with VDJtools, and diversity was normalized by down-sampling all datasets to the smallest sample size. To correct batch-related cross-sample contamination, repertoire overlap clustering matched CDR3 amino acid sequences but not nucleotide sequences. Using fastp trimming at Q25 and MiXCR clonotype assembly, TCRdb reanalyzed the public sequencing data and kept in-frame beta chains. Merged by CDR3 protein, the rows form single entries marked with the most common genes and DNA. TCRdb, not the original authors, processed these V and J calls. Within this sample are about 540,000 distinct CDR3 sequences, with less than 40% of them counted one time only. The ten largest clones add up to approximately 6% of the sample.

This sequence originates from a girl aged 2 to 17 with multiple sclerosis. Material: blood. The sequence joins TRBV4-1 to TRBJ1-1; no D gene can be assigned with confidence. The CDR3 has the sequence CASSQDWAETMNTEAFF. The DNA sequence is as follows: TGCGCCAGCAGCCAAGATTGGGCAGAAACCATGAACACTGAAGCTTTCTTT.